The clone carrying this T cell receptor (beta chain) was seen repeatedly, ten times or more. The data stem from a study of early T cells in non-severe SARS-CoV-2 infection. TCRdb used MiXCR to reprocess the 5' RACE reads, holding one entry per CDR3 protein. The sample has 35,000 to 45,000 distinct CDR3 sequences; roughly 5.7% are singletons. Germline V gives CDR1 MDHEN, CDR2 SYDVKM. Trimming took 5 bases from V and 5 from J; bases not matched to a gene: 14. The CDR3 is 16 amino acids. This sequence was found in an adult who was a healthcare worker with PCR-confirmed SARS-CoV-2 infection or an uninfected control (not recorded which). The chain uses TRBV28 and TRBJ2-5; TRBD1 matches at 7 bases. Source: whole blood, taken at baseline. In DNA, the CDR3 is TGTGCCAGCAGTGGATACAGGGGTCCCCCGCCGGAGACCCAGTACTTC. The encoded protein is CASSGYRGPPPETQYF.